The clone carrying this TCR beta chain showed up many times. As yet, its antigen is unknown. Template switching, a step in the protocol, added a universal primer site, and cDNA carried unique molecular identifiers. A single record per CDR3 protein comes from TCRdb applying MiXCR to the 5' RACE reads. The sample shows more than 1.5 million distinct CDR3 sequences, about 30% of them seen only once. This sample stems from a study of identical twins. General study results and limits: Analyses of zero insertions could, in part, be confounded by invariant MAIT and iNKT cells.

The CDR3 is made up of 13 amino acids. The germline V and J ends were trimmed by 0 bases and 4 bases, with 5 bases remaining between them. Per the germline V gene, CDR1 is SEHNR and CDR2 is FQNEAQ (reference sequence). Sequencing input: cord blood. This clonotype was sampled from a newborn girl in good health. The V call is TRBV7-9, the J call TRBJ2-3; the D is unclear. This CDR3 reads CASSLAAADTQYF. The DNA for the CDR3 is TGTGCCAGCAGCTTAGCGGCCGCAGATACGCAGTATTTT.